Listed here are 12 T cell receptor beta chains from one sample, sequenced in a study of molecular identifiers for immune sequencing clone quantification. TCRdb re-called the PCR reads through MiXCR, storing one row per CDR3 protein. The sample includes about 60,000 distinct CDR3 sequences, 17% seen only once; the top ten take approximately 1.4%. Sequencing input: naive CD8+ T cells from blood, with Jurkat cell RNA spiked in. Subset specified: FACS-sorted CD8+CD4-CCR7+CD45RA+ naive T cells. The receptors come from a human donor in good health. Some libraries in this study had Jurkat cell RNA spiked in.

The sample holds many counts of this clonotype. This chain connects TRBV4-2 to TRBJ2-7; TRBD2 agrees at 10 bases. The V segment lost 2 bases and the J segment 5 bases; nucleotides outside the gene matches: 6. The CDR3 consists of 15 residues. CDR1 is LGHNA, CDR2 YNFKEQ, per germline. CDR3 DNA sequence: TGTGCCAGCAGCCAACGTCTAGCGGGAGCTGACGAGCAGTACTTC. Its translation is CASSQRLAGADEQYF.

This clonotype was counted many times. The chain links TRBV11-2 to TRBJ2-1; 8 nucleotides match TRBD2. Per germline, CDR1 SGHAT and CDR2 FQNNGV. Unmatched junction bases numbered 1, after V lost 4 bases and J lost 8 bases. The CDR3 spans 12 residues. CDR3 nucleotide sequence: TGTGCCAGCAGCTCCGGGGGGGATGAGCAGTTCTTC. The encoded protein is CASSSGGDEQFF.

In this sample, this clonotype turned up many times. V usage is TRBV7-9 and J usage is TRBJ2-7; D might be TRBD1 (5 bases). This CDR3 has 13 residues. Germline-derived CDR1 and CDR2 are SEHNR and FQNEAQ (reference sequence). The ends were cut back, 5 bases at V and 1 base at J, with 9 bases in the middle. The CDR3 loop reads CASSPRASYEQYF. The DNA of the CDR3 is TGTGCCAGCAGCCCCAGGGCTTCCTACGAGCAGTACTTC.

There are many counts of this clonotype. The V call is TRBV4-1, the J call TRBJ2-2; TRBD2 matches at 10 bases. This CDR3 is 15 amino acids long. V lost 6 bases to trimming and J lost 7 bases; unmatched junction nucleotides: 8. Germline CDR1 is MGHRA and CDR2 is YSYEKL. CDR3 coding DNA: TGCGCCAGCAGTCTTACTAGCGGGATTAACGGGGAGCTGTTTTTT. Protein: CASSLTSGINGELFF.

The chain is built from TRBV29-1 and TRBJ2-7, with TRBD2 matching over 11 bases. Germline CDR1 is SQVTM and CDR2 is ANQGSEA. There are 14 residues in the CDR3. Written as DNA, the CDR3 is TGCAGATTCCCCGGGACTAGCGGACTTTTCGAGCAGTACTTC. Translation: CRFPGTSGLFEQYF.

This clonotype was picked up many times. At one end, the junction sequence differs from germline, possibly due to a read error. The chain has TRBV25-1 and TRBJ2-7; D remains ambiguous. The length of the CDR3 is 11 residues. Germline V gene sequence: CDR1 MGHDK, CDR2 SYGVNS. The CDR3 loop reads CASSGEAELYF. The CDR3 DNA follows: TGTGCCAGCAGTGGTGAGGCGGAGCTGTACTTC.

The chain uses TRBV6-2 or TRBV6-3 and TRBJ2-1; 11 bases agree with TRBD2. Trimming cost V 4 bases and J 3 bases; bases outside gene matches: 11. CDR1 and CDR2 from the germline V gene are MNHEY and SVGEGT. The CDR3 is made up of 18 amino acids. CDR3 amino acids: CASSFTRATSGDYNEQFF. CDR3 bases: TGTGCCAGCAGTTTCACGCGAGCGACTAGCGGGGACTACAATGAGCAGTTCTTC.

This clonotype was picked up many times. This chain uses TRBV19 with TRBJ1-5; TRBD1 might be the D (6 bases). The CDR3 runs 14 residues. Trimming shortened V by 6 bases and J by 5 bases, and 14 bases separated the two germline ends. Germline V CDR1 and CDR2: LNHDA, SQIVND (reference sequence). DNA for the CDR3: TGTGCCAGTAGCAAAACAGGGCGAGATCAGCCCCAGCATTTT. It codes for CASSKTGRDQPQHF.

Points on this clonotype: This CDR3 is missing its conserved last phenylalanine or tryptophan, likely due to a read error. The chain combines TRBV28 with TRBJ1-1; tentative D call: TRBD1 (6 bases). Trimming left V 3 bases short and J 0 bases short, with 11 bases between. The CDR3 consists of 15 residues. CDR1 MDHEN and CDR2 SYDVKM come from the germline V gene. CDR3 sequence reads: CASSFYRAMNTEAFS. The CDR3 coding sequence is TGTGCCAGCAGTTTCTACAGGGCGATGAACACTGAAGCTTTCTCT.

The genes are TRBV28 and TRBJ2-5; TRBD2 aligns across 7 bases. The V gene end was trimmed by 0 bases and the J gene end by 5 bases; junction bases not matched to a gene: 15. The CDR3 sequence is 18 residues long. Germline CDR1 reads MDHEN; CDR2 reads SYDVKM. The CDR3 reads CASSLWGGGGRASETQYF. Here the CDR3 DNA reads TGTGCCAGCAGTTTATGGGGGGGTGGGGGGAGGGCATCGGAGACCCAGTACTTC.

Ten or more counts support this clonotype. The genes are TRBV29-1 and TRBJ1-2; D remains unclear. V lost 1 base and J lost 5, with 8 bases in between. Germline V gives CDR1 SQVTM, CDR2 ANQGSEA. The CDR3 is 12 residues long. CDR3 in amino acids: CSVEGSDYGYTF. CDR3 nucleotide sequence: TGCAGCGTTGAAGGGTCGGATTATGGCTACACCTTC.

This clonotype was detected ten times or more. V usage is TRBV4-1 and J usage is TRBJ2-7; D is perhaps TRBD1 or TRBD2 (5 bases each). CDR1 is MGHRA and CDR2 is YSYEKL in the germline V gene. The CDR3 covers 15 residues. Deletions cut 0 bases from V and 4 bases from J, with 13 bases between. The chain's CDR3 is CASSQEPGPGYEQYF. The CDR3 coding sequence is TGCGCCAGCAGCCAAGAACCGGGACCCGGATACGAGCAGTACTTC.